These 15 T cell receptor beta chains came from one sample sequenced in a study of T cell repertoires in ileal Crohn's disease. Assay used: immunoSEQ multiplex PCR; TCRdb lists only in-frame clones, some missing. The sample has around 8,500 clones; approximately 96% are singletons. Sequenced material: ileal tissue. Receptor source: an adult with Crohn's disease.

The count of this clone is one. The chain employs TRBV6-5 and TRBJ2-1; D gene ambiguous. Trimming left V 2 bases short and J 6 bases short, with 8 bases between. Per germline, CDR1 MNHEY and CDR2 SVGAGI. The CDR3 spans 13 residues. The CDR3 nucleotides are TGTGCCAGCAGTTACCTAGACCGCAATGAGCAGTTCTTC. It codes for CASSYLDRNEQFF.

The chain uses TRBV19 and TRBJ2-3; D is perhaps TRBD2 (5 bases). The germline V gene has CDR1 LNHDA and CDR2 SQIVND (reference sequence). V gave up 6 bases and J gave up 1 base, with 26 bases separating them. The CDR3 has 19 amino acids. The CDR3 DNA sequence: TGTGCCAGTAGGAACCTAGGACGGGGTTGGGCCGGGGGCACAGATACGCAGTATTTT. This gives the protein CASRNLGRGWAGGTDTQYF. Full variable domain (remainder filled in from reference TRBV19 and TRBJ2-3): DGGITQSPKYLFRKEGQNVTLSCEQNLNHDAMYWYRQDPGQGLRLIYYSQIVNDFQKGDIAEGYSVSREKKESFPLTVTSAQKNPTAFYLCASRNLGRGWAGGTDTQYFGPGTRLTVL.

This clone was seen just once. CDR3 sequence: CASTLTSGGETQYF. The CDR3 bases are TGTGCCAGCACCCTGACTAGCGGGGGCGAGACCCAGTACTTC. This sequence joins TRBV7-6 and TRBJ2-5; 12 bases are a match to TRBD2. The CDR3 has 14 residues. Germline CDR1 and CDR2: SGHVS and FNYEAQ. V gave up 7 bases and J gave up 5 bases; unmatched junction bases: 5.

The chain combines TRBV27 with TRBJ1-4; tentative D call: TRBD1 (5 bases). The CDR3 consists of 11 residues. V lost 2 bases, J lost 14 bases, and 9 bases lay in between. From germline, CDR1 is MNHEY and CDR2 SMNVEV (reference sequence). CDR3 coding DNA: TGTGCCAGCAGTTTAGGGGGGATTCTGTTTTTT. This encodes CASSLGGILFF.

This clone was seen just once. The chain uses TRBV5-4 and TRBJ1-3; 7 bases are a match to TRBD1. The ends lost 4 bases at V and 4 bases at J; junction bases unmatched: 2. Germline CDR1 is SGHNT and CDR2 is YYREEE (reference sequence). The CDR3 loop spans 13 amino acids. The CDR3 spells CASSRGQGNTIYF. CDR3 DNA: TGTGCCAGCAGCCGGGGACAGGGAAACACCATATATTTT.

The rearrangement uses TRBV6-1 and TRBJ2-2, with a tentative D call TRBD1 (5 bases). Germline V gene data show CDR1 as MNHNS and CDR2 as SASEGT. V shed 6 bases and J shed 7 bases, with 12 bases lying between them. CDR3 size: 13 residues. The CDR3: CASRTAAGGELFF. The CDR3, as DNA: TGTGCCAGCAGGACAGCAGCAGGCGGGGAGCTGTTTTTT.

This clone is a singleton in its sample. The J gene is TRBJ2-5, the V gene TRBV5-1; D gene unclear. This CDR3 is 15 amino acids long. Trimming took off 0 bases at V and 2 bases at J, with 11 bases between the two ends. Germline-derived CDR1 and CDR2 are SGHRS and YFSETQ. CDR3 nucleotides: TGCGCCAGCAGCTTGGATACCTCTAGACAAGAGACCCAGTACTTC. It codes for CASSLDTSRQETQYF.

This sequence joins TRBV30 and TRBJ1-3; 9 positions match TRBD1. This CDR3 is 15 amino acids long. Germline V gene data show CDR1 as GTSNPN and CDR2 as SVGIG (reference sequence). With 4 bases clipped from V and 8 bases from J, the junction kept 12 bases outside the gene matches. CDR3 in amino acids: CAWNAWRQGVDTIYF. The CDR3 DNA is TGTGCCTGGAACGCCTGGAGACAGGGGGTGGACACCATATATTTT.

The V call is TRBV28, the J call TRBJ2-5; possibly TRBD1 for D (6 bases). Germline loops: CDR1 MDHEN, CDR2 SYDVKM. Deletions cut 8 bases from V and 1 base from J, with 20 bases between. The length of the CDR3 is 16 residues. CDR3 loop: CASVESGFRGQETQYF. Written as DNA, the CDR3 is TGTGCCAGCGTAGAGTCCGGGTTCAGGGGCCAAGAGACCCAGTACTTC.

V is TRBV6-5 and J is TRBJ1-1; the D gene is possibly TRBD1 (6 bases). This CDR3 comprises 16 residues. V was trimmed by 1 base and J by 4 bases, leaving 16 bases between them. Germline assignment: CDR1 MNHEY and CDR2 SVGAGI. The CDR3 sequence is CASSYFGGRLFTEAFF. The CDR3 coding sequence is TGTGCCAGCAGTTACTTCGGGGGGCGTCTGTTCACTGAAGCTTTCTTT.

The V and J genes are TRBV10-2 and TRBJ1-1, with D unresolved. The V end was cut by 3 bases, the J end by 4 bases, with 9 bases between. Germline V gene lookup returns CDR1 WSHSY and CDR2 SAAADI. The CDR3 consists of 13 residues. DNA of the CDR3: TGCGCCAGCAGTGAACGACATGCCACTGAAGCTTTCTTT. Translated, it gives CASSERHATEAFF.

The CDR3 is CASSPIGATTNEKLFF. The CDR3 DNA reads TGCGCCAGCAGCCCCATTGGGGCTACAACTAATGAAAAACTGTTTTTT. The chain joins TRBV4-1 to TRBJ1-4; TRBD1 might be the D (5 bases). With 4 bases removed from V and 0 bases from J, the gap between germline ends came to 12 bases. Germline V lookup: CDR1 MGHRA, CDR2 YSYEKL. This CDR3 comprises 16 residues.

The chain uses TRBV20-1 and TRBJ1-4; unclear D gene. The CDR3 sequence is 11 residues long. The germline gives CDR1 DFQATT, CDR2 SNEGSKA (reference sequence). V was trimmed by 4 bases and J by 7 bases, leaving 7 bases between them. CDR3 sequence reads: CSANHGEKLFF. For the CDR3, the DNA is TGCAGTGCTAACCACGGTGAAAAACTGTTTTTT.

This rearrangement joins TRBV7-9 to TRBJ1-6, with a possible D match to TRBD1 (5 bases). Germline CDR1 reads SEHNR; CDR2 reads FQNEAQ (reference sequence). CDR3 length: 16 amino acids. Trimming left V 1 base short and J 7 bases short, with 14 bases between. The CDR3 coding sequence is TGTGCCAGCAGCTTAGTGCAGGGCGCGGGGAATTCACCCCTCCACTTT. Translation gives CASSLVQGAGNSPLHF.

The chain has TRBV13 and TRBJ2-3; 9 bases agree with TRBD1. The ends lost 5 bases at V and 4 bases at J; junction bases unmatched: 4. The CDR3 contains 14 residues. Germline V gene sequence: CDR1 PRHDT, CDR2 FYEKMQ (reference sequence). CDR3 nucleotides: TGTGCCAGCAGCCGGGGACAGGGCCCAGATACGCAGTATTTT. Translating gives CASSRGQGPDTQYF.